A single sample is the source of the 22 T cell receptor beta chains below, sequenced in a study of blood T cell repertoires in COVID-19 (dated by TCRdb to 2020 to 2022). Receptors were amplified or captured by the immunoSEQ multiplex PCR assay. The table comes from immuneACCESS by way of TCRdb, which keeps in-frame sequences with V and J called. Part of the clones is missing from these tables; in studies checked, under half for an unresolved V gene and the rest for unknown reasons. Present in this sample are 80,000 to 100,000 clones, 81% of which were seen just once. The ten largest clones represent about 4.4% of the sample. Sequencing was done on a sample of peripheral blood. These receptors originate from a man in his fifties or sixties with acute or convalescent COVID-19.

J is TRBJ2-3 and V is TRBV7-3; possibly TRBD1 for D (6 bases). Germline-derived CDR1 and CDR2 are SGHTA and FQGTGA. The CDR3 sequence is 15 residues long. Trimming took off 0 bases at V and 2 bases at J, with 9 bases between the two ends. CDR3 residues: CASSLTGTITDTQYF. The DNA for the CDR3 is TGTGCCAGCAGCTTAACCGGGACAATCACAGATACGCAGTATTTT.

J is TRBJ2-3 and V is TRBV12-3 or TRBV12-4, with 7 bases lining up with TRBD1. The junction had 9 bases not matched to a gene; V was cut back by 6 bases and J by 12 bases. There are 12 residues in the CDR3. The CDR3 loop is CASSHRQGSQYF. The CDR3 DNA follows: TGTGCCAGCAGCCACAGACAGGGCTCACAGTATTTT.

The chain is built from TRBV7-9 and TRBJ2-7; D is undetermined. The CDR3 covers 14 residues. V was clipped by 1 base and J by 2 bases, with 9 bases between them. The germline gives CDR1 SEHNR, CDR2 FQNEAQ (reference sequence). This CDR3 reads CASSLVGITYEQYF. CDR3 bases: TGTGCCAGCAGCTTAGTGGGCATCACCTACGAGCAGTACTTC.

This chain connects TRBV7-2 to TRBJ2-3; tentatively, D is TRBD1 (5 bases). Germline CDR1 is SGHTA and CDR2 is FQGNSA. The CDR3 runs 17 residues. The V end was cut by 5 bases, the J end by 0 bases, with 18 bases between. CDR3 bases: TGTGCCAGCAGCACAGACAGATTACAAACTAGCACAGATACGCAGTATTTT. Its translation: CASSTDRLQTSTDTQYF.

This clone was seen a handful of times. The chain carries TRBV6-5 and TRBJ1-5, with D maybe TRBD1 (5 bases). This CDR3 is built from 13 residues. V lost 6 bases to trimming and J lost 4 bases, with 10 bases between them. Germline V gene lookup returns CDR1 MNHEY and CDR2 SVGAGI. Here the CDR3 DNA reads TGTGCCAGCAGGAAACAGGTAAATCAGCCCCAGCATTTT. It specifies CASRKQVNQPQHF.

The chain has TRBV6-6 and TRBJ2-7; maybe TRBD1 (6 bases). Trimming took off 7 bases at V and 0 bases at J, with 13 bases between the two ends. CDR1 and CDR2 from the germline V gene are MNHNY and SVGAGI (reference sequence). The CDR3 covers 14 residues. CDR3 sequence (DNA): TGTGCCAGCACCGACAGAGGGGGCTCCTACGAGCAGTACTTC. Translated, it gives CASTDRGGSYEQYF.

The chain carries TRBV27 and TRBJ1-1; 7 nucleotides match TRBD1. V lost 4 bases, J lost 0 bases, and 11 bases stayed unmatched. The germline V gene encodes CDR1 MNHEY and CDR2 SMNVEV (reference sequence). The CDR3 runs to 17 residues. For the CDR3, the DNA is TGTGCCAGCAGTTCGACAGGGAATGGTAGGATGAACACTGAAGCTTTCTTT. Its protein product is CASSSTGNGRMNTEAFF.

In this sample, this clone turned up many times. This chain links TRBV19 with TRBJ2-2; TRBD1 is a possible D gene (6 bases). Trimming stripped 2 bases from V and 4 bases from J, with 8 bases between. The CDR3 has 14 amino acids. Germline V gene data show CDR1 as LNHDA and CDR2 as SQIVND (reference sequence). This CDR3 is CASSIRGITGELFF. The CDR3 nucleotides are TGTGCCAGTAGTATAAGGGGGATCACCGGGGAGCTGTTTTTT.

This clone was observed a handful of times. This chain joins TRBV7-3 and TRBJ2-3, with 8 bases matching TRBD2. The CDR3 spans 14 residues. V shed 5 bases and J 5 bases; nucleotides not matched to a gene: 6. Germline CDR1 reads SGHTA; CDR2 reads FQGTGA. Here the CDR3 reads CASSPGLAVDTQYF. Written as DNA, the CDR3 is TGTGCCAGCAGCCCCGGACTAGCAGTAGATACGCAGTATTTT.

This sequence joins TRBV28 and TRBJ2-7, with 9 bases matching TRBD2. The V and J ends lost 3 bases and 4 bases, in that order; junction bases with no gene match: 10. Germline assignment: CDR1 MDHEN and CDR2 SYDVKM. The CDR3 has 16 residues. CDR3 DNA sequence: TGTGCCAGCAGTTTTTCGCGACTAGCGGCGCGGTACGAGCAGTACTTC. It specifies CASSFSRLAARYEQYF.

The chain couples TRBV5-4 to TRBJ1-1; 10 positions agree with TRBD1. The V gene's germline CDR1 is SGHNT and CDR2 YYREEE (reference sequence). Trimming at V came to 0 bases and at J to 0 bases, leaving 5 bases not matched to a gene. This CDR3 has 17 amino acids. The CDR3 DNA is TGTGCCAGCAGCTTGGGGGACAGGGGTACAGTGAACACTGAAGCTTTCTTT. Translating it yields CASSLGDRGTVNTEAFF.

The J gene is TRBJ2-7, the V gene TRBV2; TRBD1 might be the D (5 bases). The V end was cut by 6 bases, the J end by 3 bases, with 6 bases between. The CDR3 runs 11 residues. The germline gives CDR1 SNHLY, CDR2 FYNNEI. In nucleotides, the CDR3 is TGTGCCAGCAGACAGGTCTACGAGCAGTACTTC. This gives the protein CASRQVYEQYF.

J is TRBJ2-1 and V is TRBV11-2, with D uncertain. The CDR3 runs to 11 residues. Trimming removed 6 bases at V and 9 bases at J, with 9 bases between. Germline CDR1 and CDR2: SGHAT and FQNNGV. The CDR3 region has the DNA TGTGCCAGCAGTCAGTCTTTTGAGCAGTTCTTC. Protein sequence: CASSQSFEQFF.

The chain carries TRBV6-5 and TRBJ1-2; 8 bases are shared with TRBD1. V shed 6 bases and J 5 bases; nucleotides not matched to a gene: 8. Germline V CDR1 and CDR2: MNHEY, SVGAGI. The CDR3 consists of 14 residues. The CDR3 protein is CASRPGQGVYGYTF. CDR3 sequence (DNA): TGTGCCAGCAGACCTGGACAGGGAGTATATGGCTACACCTTC.

The genes are TRBV7-2 and TRBJ2-1; D ambiguous. The germline gives CDR1 SGHTA, CDR2 FQGNSA. V was trimmed by 1 base and J by 9 bases, leaving 16 bases between them. This CDR3 has 15 amino acids. Written as DNA, the CDR3 is TGTGCCAGCAGCTTAGGTCCCCCAGGCACCGGTGAGCAGTTCTTC. Protein sequence: CASSLGPPGTGEQFF.

The V and J genes are TRBV2 and TRBJ2-7; 9 bases match TRBD2. Germline V gene sequence: CDR1 SNHLY, CDR2 FYNNEI. The CDR3 sequence is 14 residues long. The V segment lost 6 bases and the J segment 2 bases; nucleotides outside the gene matches: 5. CDR3 DNA sequence: TGTGCCAGCAGGGTAGCGGGAGCGACCTACGAGCAGTACTTC. Residues: CASRVAGATYEQYF.

The chain employs TRBV6-2 or TRBV6-3 and TRBJ2-7; D unclear. Germline CDR1 MNHEY, CDR2 SVGEGT. The length of the CDR3 is 12 residues. V was clipped by 2 bases and J by 3 bases, with 5 bases between them. The CDR3 DNA is TGTGCCAGCAGTTACCCAGTCTACGAGCAGTACTTC. It is translated as CASSYPVYEQYF.

This chain connects TRBV30 to TRBJ1-3; 11 nucleotides align to TRBD1. The V gene end was trimmed by 8 bases and the J gene end by 0 bases; junction bases not matched to a gene: 3. In germline, CDR1 is GTSNPN, CDR2 SVGIG (reference sequence). The CDR3 loop spans 14 amino acids. The CDR3, as DNA: TGTGCCGGGGGACAGGGGGACTCTGGAAACACCATATATTTT. Amino acids: CAGGQGDSGNTIYF.

This chain joins TRBV6-5 and TRBJ2-3, with D possibly being TRBD1 (6 bases). The CDR3 consists of 16 residues. V gave up 3 bases and J gave up 0 bases, with 13 bases separating them. CDR1 and CDR2 from the germline V gene are MNHEY and SVGAGI. The CDR3 coding sequence is TGTGCCAGCAGTTATTGGCTGGGGGCTAGCACAGATACGCAGTATTTT. Its protein is CASSYWLGASTDTQYF.

The chain joins TRBV10-3 to TRBJ2-2, with D perhaps TRBD2 (6 bases). The V end lost 6 bases, the J end lost 5 bases, and 13 bases lay between the germline ends. In germline, CDR1 is ENHRY, CDR2 SYGVKD. The CDR3 is 14 residues long. The CDR3 spells CAIRLATGTGELFF. CDR3 in DNA: TGTGCCATCAGGCTAGCGACGGGGACCGGGGAGCTGTTTTTT.

The chain carries TRBV10-1 and TRBJ2-3, with a weak D call TRBD2 (6 bases). The CDR3 loop spans 15 amino acids. Germline V gene data show CDR1 as WNHNN and CDR2 as SYGVQD (reference sequence). The ends were cut back, 0 bases at V and 2 bases at J, with 9 bases in the middle. Here the CDR3 reads CASSESAGFTDTQYF. The CDR3 DNA reads TGCGCCAGCAGTGAGTCTGCGGGGTTCACAGATACGCAGTATTTT.

The CDR3 loop reads CASSALAGLGETQYF. Written as DNA, the CDR3 is TGTGCCAGCAGCGCGTTAGCGGGGCTAGGGGAGACCCAGTACTTC. The gene calls are TRBV9 and TRBJ2-5; TRBD2 matches 8 bases. Germline CDR1 SGDLS, CDR2 YYNGEE. The CDR3 runs to 15 residues. J lost 5 bases, V lost 3 bases, and 9 bases had no gene match.